This is a list of T cell receptor beta chains from one sample in a study of Ad26.COV2.S vaccination and SARS-CoV-2 variants. The repertoire was sequenced with immunoSEQ multiplex PCR; TCRdb's copy has only in-frame clones and lacks some. The sample records tens of thousands of clones, less than 85% being singletons. The material was peripheral blood, obtained after recovery from COVID-19. The receptors originated from a human donor who had recovered from COVID-19. CDR3s include the opening cysteine and the closing phenylalanine or tryptophan. D genes are given only for firm matches. Not every row has a clone size; where given, it reads once, few, many or a size class.

TRBV24-1	NA	TRBD2	TRBJ2-5	CATSVTGGRETQYF	TGTGCCACCAGTGTGACGGGAGGCCGGGAGACCCAGTACTTC
TRBV28	NA	NA	TRBJ2-7	CASRPRTLGRVAAHYEQYF	TGTGCCAGCAGGCCCCGGACTCTGGGAAGGGTAGCGGCCCACTACGAGCAGTACTTC
TRBV10-2	few	TRBD2	TRBJ2-1	CASSGGLHYNEQFF	TGCGCCAGCAGTGGGGGACTACACTATAATGAGCAGTTCTTC
TRBV20-1	NA	NA	TRBJ2-1	CSAKGPGEQFF	TGCAGTGCAAAGGGTCCTGGTGAGCAGTTCTTC
TRBV4-1	NA	NA	TRBJ1-1	CASSQASGGNTEAFF	TGCGCCAGCAGCCAAGCTTCCGGGGGGAACACTGAAGCTTTCTTT
TRBV7-9	NA	NA	TRBJ2-3	CASSFKGLGSPSTDTQYF	TGTGCCAGCAGCTTCAAGGGACTGGGCAGTCCTAGCACAGATACGCAGTATTTT
TRBV7-9	NA	NA	TRBJ2-7	CASSLGDLRYEQYF	TGTGCCAGCAGCTTAGGCGACCTCCGCTACGAGCAGTACTTC
TRBV7-3	NA	NA	TRBJ2-1	CASSLSGSSYNEQFF	TGTGCCAGCAGCCTTAGCGGTAGCTCCTACAATGAGCAGTTCTTC
TRBV11-2	NA	TRBD2	TRBJ2-1	CASRQGTSGSLYNEQFF	TGTGCCAGCAGACAAGGGACTAGCGGGAGCCTTTACAATGAGCAGTTCTTC
TRBV10-1	few	TRBD1	TRBJ2-7	CASSPGTGGYEQYF	TGCGCCAGCAGCCCCGGGACAGGGGGCTACGAGCAGTACTTC
TRBV5-1	NA	NA	TRBJ2-3	CASSHRGGDFTDTQYF	TGCGCCAGCAGCCACAGGGGAGGGGATTTCACAGATACGCAGTATTTT
TRBV10-3	NA	NA	TRBJ2-5	CAISEPYETQYF	TGTGCCATCAGTGAGCCATACGAGACCCAGTACTTC
TRBV7-3	NA	NA	TRBJ1-1	CASSLTGGGTEAFF	TGTGCCAGCAGCTTAACAGGGGGAGGAACTGAAGCTTTCTTT
TRBV5-4	NA	TRBD2	TRBJ2-3	CASSPGTSGTDTQYF	TGTGCCAGCAGCCCGGGGACTAGCGGCACAGATACGCAGTATTTT
TRBV29-1	NA	NA	TRBJ2-2	CSFAGNTGELFF	TGCAGCTTTGCAGGGAACACCGGGGAGCTGTTTTTT
TRBV27	many	NA	TRBJ1-1	CASSQSWDTEAFF	TGTGCCAGCAGCCAGTCCTGGGACACTGAAGCTTTCTTT
TRBV29-1	NA	NA	TRBJ2-7	CSVDGDYEQYF	TGCAGCGTTGACGGGGACTACGAGCAGTACTTC